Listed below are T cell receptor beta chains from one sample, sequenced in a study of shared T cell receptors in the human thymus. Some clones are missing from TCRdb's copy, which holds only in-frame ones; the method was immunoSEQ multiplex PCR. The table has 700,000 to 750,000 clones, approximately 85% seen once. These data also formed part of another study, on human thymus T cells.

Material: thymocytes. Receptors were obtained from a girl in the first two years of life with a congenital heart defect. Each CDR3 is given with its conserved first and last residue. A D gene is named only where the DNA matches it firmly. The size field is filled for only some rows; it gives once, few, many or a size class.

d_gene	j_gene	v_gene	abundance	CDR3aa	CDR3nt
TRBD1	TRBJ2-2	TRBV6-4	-	CASSDQPGTVNTGELFF	TGTGCCAGCAGTGACCAGCCAGGGACAGTGAACACCGGGGAGCTGTTTTTT
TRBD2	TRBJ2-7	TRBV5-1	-	CASSLGLAGSYEQYF	TGCGCCAGCAGCTTGGGACTAGCGGGGTCCTACGAGCAGTACTTC
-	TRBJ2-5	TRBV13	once	CASSPRPGTGKQSETQYF	TGTGCCAGCAGCCCCCGCCCTGGAACCGGGAAGCAGTCAGAGACCCAGTACTTC
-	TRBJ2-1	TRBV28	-	CASSLRESPYNEQFF	TGTGCCAGCAGTTTACGTGAGTCCCCCTACAATGAGCAGTTCTTC
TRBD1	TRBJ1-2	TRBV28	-	CASSPLGQGNYGYTF	TGTGCCAGCAGTCCCCTGGGACAGGGGAACTATGGCTACACCTTC
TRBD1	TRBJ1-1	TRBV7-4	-	CASSLWIGTGDKAFF	TGTGCCAGCAGCTTGTGGATTGGGACAGGAGATAAAGCTTTCTTT
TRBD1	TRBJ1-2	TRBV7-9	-	CASSLQGAGRSGYTF	TGTGCCAGCAGCTTACAGGGGGCAGGAAGGAGTGGCTACACCTTC
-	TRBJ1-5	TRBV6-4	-	CASRGGQVPPQHF	TGTGCCAGCAGGGGAGGGCAAGTCCCCCCCCAGCATTTT
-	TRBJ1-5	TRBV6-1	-	CASSESEGDGSNQPQHF	TGTGCCAGCAGTGAATCGGAGGGCGACGGTAGCAATCAGCCCCAGCATTTT
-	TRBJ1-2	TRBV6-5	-	CASSDGALDGYTF	TGTGCCAGCAGCGATGGGGCCCTGGATGGCTACACCTTC
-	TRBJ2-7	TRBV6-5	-	CATGTTYEQYF	TGTGCCACTGGCACTACCTACGAGCAGTACTTC
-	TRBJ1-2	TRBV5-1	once	CASSLSVRNGYTF	TGCGCCAGCAGCTTGAGTGTCAGAAATGGCTACACCTTC
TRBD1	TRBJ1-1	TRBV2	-	CASRRQGMRGMNTEAFF	TGTGCCAGCAGACGACAGGGAATGAGGGGGATGAACACTGAAGCTTTCTTT
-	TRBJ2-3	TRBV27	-	CASSSISRGLNTDTQYF	TGTGCCAGCAGTTCCATCAGCCGGGGACTCAACACAGATACGCAGTATTTT
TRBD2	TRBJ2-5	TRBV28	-	CASSPGLEETQYF	TGTGCCAGCAGCCCCGGACTAGAAGAGACCCAGTACTTC
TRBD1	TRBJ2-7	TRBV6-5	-	CASSEWDRALEQYF	TGTGCCAGCAGTGAGTGGGACAGGGCCCTCGAGCAGTACTTC
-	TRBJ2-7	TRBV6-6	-	CASSYPGQSSYEQYF	TGTGCCAGCAGTTATCCAGGACAGAGCTCCTACGAGCAGTACTTC
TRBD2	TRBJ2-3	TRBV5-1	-	CASSLARGLASGGAFVTDTQYF	TGCGCCAGCAGCTTGGCGCGTGGGTTAGCTAGCGGGGGGGCCTTTGTAACAGATACGCAGTATTTT
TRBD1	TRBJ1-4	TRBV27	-	CASSFYGTGGFNEKLFF	TGTGCCAGCAGTTTTTACGGGACAGGGGGCTTTAATGAAAAACTGTTTTTT
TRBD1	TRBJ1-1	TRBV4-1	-	CASSQEGGESDREDQAFF	TGCGCCAGCAGCCAAGAGGGGGGGGAATCGGACAGGGAGGACCAAGCTTTCTTT
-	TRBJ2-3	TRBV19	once	CASSEGVTDTQYF	TGTGCCAGTAGTGAGGGAGTCACAGATACGCAGTATTTT
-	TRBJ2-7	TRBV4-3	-	CASSQGVEGEQYF	TGCGCCAGCAGCCAAGGGGTGGAGGGCGAGCAGTACTTC